Listed here are 7 T cell receptor beta chains from one sample, sequenced in a study of T cell responses to AZD1222 COVID-19 vaccine. Here immunoSEQ multiplex PCR was the method, and the copy in TCRdb shows in-frame clones only, minus some. This sample has approximately 150,000 clones; approximately 89% occur once, and the top ten carry around 2.3%. The sequencing used peripheral blood, collected on day 0 of AZD1222 vaccination. The receptors were sampled from an adult in good health.

The chain has TRBV19 and TRBJ1-2; 10 nucleotides agree with TRBD1. V gave up 2 bases and J gave up 6 bases; unmatched junction bases: 6. The CDR3 has 15 residues. CDR1 LNHDA and CDR2 SQIVND come from the germline V gene (reference sequence). Written as DNA, the CDR3 is TGTGCCAGTAGTATACAGGGACAGGGGATCAATGGCTACACCTTC. It encodes CASSIQGQGINGYTF.

The V and J genes are TRBV24-1 and TRBJ1-5; D unclear. This CDR3 is built from 13 residues. V shed 5 bases and J shed 0 bases, with 4 bases lying between them. Germline CDR1 KGHDR, CDR2 SFDVKD. The CDR3 loop reads CATSGDSNQPQHF. The CDR3 DNA sequence: TGTGCCACCAGTGGGGATAGCAATCAGCCCCAGCATTTT.

The chain employs TRBV4-2 and TRBJ2-7, with 9 positions matching TRBD2. The V gene end was trimmed by 0 bases and the J gene end by 1 base; junction bases not matched to a gene: 7. This CDR3 spans 17 amino acids. Germline loops: CDR1 LGHNA, CDR2 YNFKEQ. The DNA of the CDR3 is TGTGCCAGCAGCCAAGATCCTGAGCTAGCGGGGTCCTACGAGCAGTACTTC. It codes for CASSQDPELAGSYEQYF.

This clone came up a few times. This sequence joins TRBV10-3 and TRBJ2-7, with TRBD2 identical over 9 bases. The CDR3 has 14 residues. The germline CDR1 and CDR2 sequences are ENHRY and SYGVKD. Trimming at V came to 10 bases and at J to 5 bases, leaving 12 bases not matched to a gene. CDR3 loop: CASPHSGRGDEQYF. DNA for the CDR3: TGTGCCAGCCCGCATAGCGGGAGAGGCGACGAGCAGTACTTC.

The chain couples TRBV5-4 to TRBJ2-1; D perhaps matches TRBD1 (6 bases). CDR1 SGHNT and CDR2 YYREEE come from the germline V gene (reference sequence). The CDR3 consists of 13 residues. Trimming cost V 6 bases and J 8 bases, with 15 bases left between them. In nucleotides, the CDR3 is TGTGCCAGCAACCACCAGGGGTTCGATGAGCAGTTCTTC. Translation: CASNHQGFDEQFF.

The chain carries TRBV9 and TRBJ1-5, with D uncertain. CDR3 length equals 13 residues. Germline loops: CDR1 SGDLS, CDR2 YYNGEE. V lost 3 bases and J 4 bases, leaving 8 bases between the germline ends. The CDR3 DNA sequence: TGTGCCAGCAGCGGGTTGACAAATCAGCCCCAGCATTTT. It yields the protein CASSGLTNQPQHF.

The rearrangement uses TRBV6-5 and TRBJ2-5; D ambiguous. V was clipped by 5 bases and J by 7 bases, with 11 bases between them. This CDR3 is 12 amino acids long. Per the germline V gene, CDR1 is MNHEY and CDR2 is SVGAGI. The CDR3 here is CASSTLDGTQYF. Here the CDR3 DNA reads TGTGCCAGCAGTACCTTGGACGGGACCCAGTACTTC.